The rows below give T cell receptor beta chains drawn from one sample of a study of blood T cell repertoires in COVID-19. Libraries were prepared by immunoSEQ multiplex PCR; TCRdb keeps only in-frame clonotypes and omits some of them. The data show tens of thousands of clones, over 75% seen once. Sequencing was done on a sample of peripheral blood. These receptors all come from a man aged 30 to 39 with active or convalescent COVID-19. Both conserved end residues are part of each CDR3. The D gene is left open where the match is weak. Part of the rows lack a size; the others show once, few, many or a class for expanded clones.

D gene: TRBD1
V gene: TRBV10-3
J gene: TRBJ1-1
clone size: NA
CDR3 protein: CAISLTGDTEAFF
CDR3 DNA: TGTGCCATCAGCCTTACAGGGGACACTGAAGCTTTCTTT

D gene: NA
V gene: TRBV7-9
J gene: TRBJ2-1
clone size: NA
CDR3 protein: CASSSKGLYNEQFF
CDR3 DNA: TGTGCCAGCAGCTCTAAGGGACTTTACAATGAGCAGTTCTTC

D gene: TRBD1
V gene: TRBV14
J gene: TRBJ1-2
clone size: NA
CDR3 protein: CASSRTQGAFGYTF
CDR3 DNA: TGTGCCAGCAGCCGCACACAGGGGGCATTTGGCTACACCTTC

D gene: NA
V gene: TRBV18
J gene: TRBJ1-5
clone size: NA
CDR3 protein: CASSPELLQPQHF
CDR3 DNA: TGTGCCAGCTCACCCGAACTGCTTCAGCCCCAGCATTTT

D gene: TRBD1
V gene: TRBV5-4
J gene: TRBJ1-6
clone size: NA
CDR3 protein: CASNQKGDRVANSPLHF
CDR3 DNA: TGTGCCAGCAACCAAAAGGGGGACAGGGTAGCCAATTCACCCCTCCACTTT

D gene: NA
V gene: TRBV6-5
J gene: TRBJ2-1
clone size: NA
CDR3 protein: CASTQGGAEGEQFF
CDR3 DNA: TGTGCCAGCACCCAGGGCGGGGCCGAGGGTGAGCAGTTCTTC

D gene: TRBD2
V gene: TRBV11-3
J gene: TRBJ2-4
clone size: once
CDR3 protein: CASSYDAILAGGLQNIQYF
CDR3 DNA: TGTGCCAGCAGCTATGATGCCATACTAGCGGGAGGTCTCCAAAACATTCAGTACTTC

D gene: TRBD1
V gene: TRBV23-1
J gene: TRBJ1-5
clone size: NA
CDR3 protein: CASTKDRGCLYSNQPQHF
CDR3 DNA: TGCGCCAGCACAAAGGACAGGGGGTGCCTTTATAGCAATCAGCCCCAGCATTTT

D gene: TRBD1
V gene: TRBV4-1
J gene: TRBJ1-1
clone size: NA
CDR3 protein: CASSLKGQGMNTEAFF
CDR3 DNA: TGCGCCAGCAGCCTCAAAGGACAGGGAATGAACACTGAAGCTTTCTTT

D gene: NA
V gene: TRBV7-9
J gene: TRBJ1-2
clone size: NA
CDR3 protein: CASSSHLGDNYGYTF
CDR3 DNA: TGTGCCAGCAGCTCACACCTAGGAGACAACTATGGCTACACCTTC

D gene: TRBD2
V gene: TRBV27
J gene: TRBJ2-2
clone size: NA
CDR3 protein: CASSLAAGGNTGELFF
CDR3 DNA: TGTGCCAGCAGTTTGGCGGCGGGGGGGAACACCGGGGAGCTGTTTTTT